This TCR beta chain was recorded in a study of cytomegalovirus exposure and HLA in healthy donors. Study-level results: According to the study, approximately 150 TCR beta chains were cytomegalovirus-associated.

The junction had 8 bases not matched to a gene; V was cut back by 3 bases and J by 1 base. This CDR3 has 17 residues. CDR1 MGHRA and CDR2 YSYEKL come from the germline V gene. In the PCR, 60 Vbeta and 13 Jbeta primers were used. Original handling: Roughly 9.9 million shared chains were among the roughly 80 million unique TCR beta chains that a later analysis counted. Only in-frame clones appear in the TCRdb table, and some are missing; sequencing was by immunoSEQ multiplex PCR. V and J calls and clone size come straight from that table; D and trimming were deduced from the DNA. Of 100,000 to 150,000 clones listed, over 80% are singletons. A note on this clone: The antigen remains undetermined.

The sample taken for sequencing was PBMCs. The clonotype originates from a man aged 18 to 29 in good health and CMV-seropositive. V is TRBV4-1 and J is TRBJ1-2, with TRBD1 matching over 10 bases. The CDR3 DNA reads as TGCGCCAGCAGCCACGTGACAGGGGGCGTTCTTAACTATGGCTACACCTTC. Its protein product is CASSHVTGGVLNYGYTF.